This TCR beta chain was documented in a study of T cell responses to AZD1222 COVID-19 vaccine. Study-wide results and caveats: The donors showed a predominance of white British ancestry and of females, with possible underestimation of clonal diversity. Among those given AZD1222, only five or six were seropositive at baseline.

Per the germline V gene, CDR1 is MDHEN and CDR2 is SYDVKM. CDR3 size: 15 residues. V was clipped by 3 bases and J by 4 bases, with 15 bases between them. To note about this clone: Its antigen is unknown.

TCRdb's copy holds only in-frame clones and misses some; the assay was immunoSEQ multiplex PCR. The table lists about 140,000 clones, around 89% of them singletons, with roughly 4.7% in the top ten. This sequence joins TRBV28 and TRBJ1-2; perhaps TRBD1 as D (5 bases). This material consisted of peripheral blood, taken on day 0 of AZD1222 vaccination. The receptor's source is an adult in good health. Here the CDR3 DNA reads TGTGCCAGCAGTTTCATGGGTGACAGCATCTATGGCTACACCTTC. It translates to CASSFMGDSIYGYTF.